What follows are 5 T cell receptor beta chains derived from one specimen sequenced in a study of blood T cell repertoires in COVID-19. The repertoire was sequenced with immunoSEQ multiplex PCR; TCRdb's copy has only in-frame clones and lacks some. The repertoire holds more than 95,000 clones, with 87% as singletons. Input material: peripheral blood. The receptors were gathered from a man aged 50-59 years with acute or convalescent COVID-19.

The gene calls are TRBV5-8 and TRBJ2-7; 8 nucleotides line up with TRBD2. J lost 4 bases, V lost 4 bases, and 13 bases had no gene match. The V gene's germline CDR1 is SGHTS and CDR2 YDEGEE. The CDR3 is 16 residues long. CDR3 DNA sequence: TGTGCCAGCAGCCCGGGGGGCAGCGGGAGAAGATACGAGCAGTACTTC. Its protein product is CASSPGGSGRRYEQYF.

The chain employs TRBV4-1 and TRBJ1-2; TRBD1 is a possible D gene (6 bases). V lost 0 bases, J lost 5 bases, and 16 bases lay in between. Germline CDR1 and CDR2: MGHRA and YSYEKL. The CDR3 has 16 amino acids. The CDR3 spells CASSQEGDTQYYGYTF. The DNA for the CDR3 is TGCGCCAGCAGCCAAGAGGGGGACACTCAATATTATGGCTACACCTTC.

The chain couples TRBV24-1 to TRBJ2-7, with TRBD1 as a possible D gene (6 bases). The V gene's germline CDR1 is KGHDR and CDR2 SFDVKD. The V and J ends lost 4 bases and 5 bases respectively, with 14 bases between them. CDR3 size: 14 residues. This CDR3 reads CATSDPDRLDEQYF. The CDR3 DNA sequence: TGTGCCACCAGTGACCCTGACAGGTTGGACGAGCAGTACTTC.

The chain recombines TRBV12-5 with TRBJ1-3, with D possibly matching TRBD1 (5 bases). CDR1 and CDR2 from the germline V gene are LGHNT and FRNRAP. This CDR3 is built from 13 residues. The ends were cut back, 5 bases at V and 5 bases at J, with 10 bases in the middle. CDR3 DNA sequence: TGTGCTAGTGGTCCCAGGGAACGAAACACCATATATTTT. Its protein is CASGPRERNTIYF. Variable domain in full (rest from reference TRBV12-5 and TRBJ1-3): DARVTQTPRHKVTEMGQEVTMRCQPILGHNTVFWYRQTMMQGLELLAYFRNRAPLDDSGMPKDRFSAEMPDATLATLKIQPSEPRDSAVYFCASGPRERNTIYFGEGSWLTVV.

V usage is TRBV2 and J usage is TRBJ1-1; the D gene is possibly TRBD1 (6 bases). The CDR3 sequence is 14 residues long. Germline V gives CDR1 SNHLY, CDR2 FYNNEI. Trimming removed 7 bases from V and 4 bases from J, with 16 bases in between. The CDR3 loop reads CASKSQGYGTEAFF. CDR3 nucleotides: TGTGCCAGCAAGTCACAGGGTTATGGCACTGAAGCTTTCTTT. Variable domain in full (rest from reference TRBV2 and TRBJ1-1): EPEVTQTPSHQVTQMGQEVILRCVPISNHLYFYWYRQILGQKVEFLVSFYNNEISEKSEIFDDQFSVERPDGSNFTLKIRSTKLEDSAMYFCASKSQGYGTEAFFGQGTRLTVV.